These 26 T cell receptor beta chains share one sample of origin, sequenced in a study of vaccination and CD4 T cells after COVID-19 (dated 2022 in TCRdb). These receptors are not linked to any known antigen. The library came from PCR. The listed sequencing device is Illumina iSeq 100. DNA from cultured CD4+ T cells underwent TCR sequencing with the Oncomine TCR Beta short-read assay at the Johns Hopkins FTIC core. TCRdb itself trimmed the public reads at Q25 with fastp, ran MiXCR and retained productive beta chains. A single entry per CDR3 protein holds the most common genes and DNA from its merged rows. The sample table records several thousand distinct CDR3 sequences; 11% to 15% of these occur just once. The top ten clones comprise about 17% of the sample. The label giving this sample's treatment or condition can be read as: roughly nine-day PBMC culture with coronavirus spike peptide pools or control peptides (ViraFEST assay).

The source material was CD4+ T cells from blood, cultured in vitro. These receptors all come from a human donor who had recovered from COVID-19.

The chain employs TRBV20-1 and TRBJ2-7, with 10 bases that match TRBD1. V trimming: 6 bases; J trimming: 9 bases; junction bases outside the gene matches: 17. Germline assignment: CDR1 DFQATT and CDR2 SNEGSKA (reference sequence). The CDR3 runs to 15 residues. The DNA for the CDR3 is TGCAGTGCCTTAAAAGGGACAGGGGAAAGGATGGGGCAGTACTTC. It translates to CSALKGTGERMGQYF.

This clonotype has only a few counts. The chain combines TRBV19 with TRBJ1-3, with D uncertain. CDR3 length: 15 amino acids. CDR1 is LNHDA and CDR2 is SQIVND in the germline V gene (reference sequence). V was shortened by 3 bases and J by 0 bases, with 9 bases between the two germline ends. The CDR3, as DNA: TGTGCCAGTAGTATGAACAGTTACTCTGGAAACACCATATATTTT. Encoded protein: CASSMNSYSGNTIYF.

This clonotype was counted a few times. The V gene is TRBV29-1, the J gene TRBJ1-2; tentative D call: TRBD1 (5 bases). Per germline, CDR1 SQVTM and CDR2 ANQGSEA. This CDR3 spans 13 amino acids. The germline V and J ends were trimmed by 4 bases and 4 bases, with 13 bases remaining between them. CDR3 region: CSVGGGEGYGYTF. For the CDR3, the DNA is TGCAGCGTTGGTGGAGGGGAAGGCTATGGCTACACCTTC.

The rearrangement links TRBV10-3 to TRBJ2-3; tentative D call: TRBD2 (6 bases). CDR3 length equals 14 residues. Germline CDR1 reads ENHRY; CDR2 reads SYGVKD. The ends were cut back, 4 bases at V and 2 bases at J, with 10 bases in the middle. The CDR3: CAISGRGTTDTQYF. As DNA, the CDR3 is TGTGCCATCAGTGGGCGGGGTACCACAGATACGCAGTATTTT.

The chain couples TRBV5-8 to TRBJ2-5; no firm D call. Trimming removed 1 base at V and 5 bases at J, with 3 bases between. CDR1 and CDR2 from the germline V gene are SGHTS and YDEGEE. The CDR3 covers 11 residues. CDR3 in DNA: TGTGCCAGCAGCTTGTCCGAGACCCAGTACTTC. Encoded protein: CASSLSETQYF.

The rearrangement joins TRBV30 to TRBJ2-7; D not resolved. V lost 1 base, J lost 3 bases, and 4 bases lay in between. The CDR3 length is 11 residues. Germline loops: CDR1 GTSNPN, CDR2 SVGIG (reference sequence). The CDR3 DNA reads as TGTGCCTGGAGTGAACGCTACGAGCAGTACTTC. Protein sequence: CAWSERYEQYF.

The rearrangement links TRBV11-3 to TRBJ2-7; TRBD1 is a possible D gene (6 bases). Trimming stripped 0 bases from V and 7 bases from J, with 7 bases between. This CDR3 is built from 12 residues. Germline values: CDR1 SGHNT, CDR2 YENEEA. CDR3 nucleotides: TGTGCCAGCAGCTTAGATAGGGGGGAGCAGTACTTC. It encodes CASSLDRGEQYF.

In this sample, this clonotype turned up a few times. The DNA for the CDR3 is TGTGCCAGCAGCTTACAGGGGTCCAAAAACATTCAGTACTTC. Translating it yields CASSLQGSKNIQYF. The genes are TRBV6-1 and TRBJ2-4; 7 bases align to TRBD1. This CDR3 is built from 14 residues. V lost 6 bases, J lost 2 bases, and 4 bases stayed unmatched. Germline CDR1 is MNHNS and CDR2 is SASEGT.

This clonotype has only one observation. CDR3 residues: CSAGTGHYEQYF. For the CDR3, the DNA is TGCAGCGCAGGGACAGGACACTACGAGCAGTACTTC. The chain joins TRBV29-1 to TRBJ2-7, with TRBD1 matching 8 bases. Germline V CDR1 and CDR2: SQVTM, ANQGSEA. V lost 7 bases and J lost 3; bases outside the gene matches: 5. The CDR3 totals 12 residues.

V is TRBV6-2 or TRBV6-3 and J is TRBJ1-6; D might be TRBD1 (5 bases). The CDR3 is 16 residues long. The germline V and J ends were trimmed by 5 bases and 3 bases, with 14 bases remaining between them. From germline, CDR1 is MNHEY and CDR2 SVGEGT. CDR3 region: CASSTWGYGYNSPLHF. The CDR3 DNA reads as TGTGCCAGCAGTACTTGGGGGTACGGCTATAATTCACCCCTCCACTTT.

V is TRBV27 and J is TRBJ1-4; TRBD1 matches 12 bases. With V trimmed by 5 bases and J by 4 bases, 5 bases remained unmatched. This CDR3 has 16 residues. Germline CDR1 and CDR2: MNHEY and SMNVEV (reference sequence). CDR3 sequence: CASSAGQGAVNEKLFF. The CDR3 DNA reads TGTGCCAGCAGTGCGGGACAGGGGGCAGTTAATGAAAAACTGTTTTTT.

The chain uses TRBV5-8 and TRBJ1-2; no firm D call. The CDR3 extends over 15 amino acids. V was shortened by 2 bases and J by 3 bases, with 14 bases between the two germline ends. Germline V gene sequence: CDR1 SGHTS, CDR2 YDEGEE. CDR3 in DNA: TGTGCCAGCAGCTTCGTACCGGGCGGGGACTATGGCTACACCTTC. It specifies CASSFVPGGDYGYTF. The full variable domain, with the rest looked up from reference TRBV5-8 and TRBJ1-2, is EAGVTQSPTHLIKTRGQQATLRCSPISGHTSVYWYQQALGLGLQFLLWYDEGEERNRGNFPPRFSGRQFPNYSSELNVNALELEDSALYLCASSFVPGGDYGYTFGSGTRLTVV.

The table lists this clonotype with a count of one. This rearrangement joins TRBV5-6 to TRBJ2-7; D gene ambiguous. Germline V CDR1 and CDR2: SGHDT, YYEEEE. The CDR3 extends over 15 amino acids. Trimming removed 4 bases at V and 0 bases at J, with 14 bases between. CDR3 protein: CASSPTLGISYEQYF. The DNA for the CDR3 is TGTGCCAGCAGCCCTACCCTGGGCATCTCCTACGAGCAGTACTTC.

This clonotype was seen only a few times. V is TRBV19 and J is TRBJ1-6; 7 bases match TRBD1. This CDR3 region has 13 residues. The germline gives CDR1 LNHDA, CDR2 SQIVND (reference sequence). The V and J ends lost 11 bases and 3 bases, in that order; junction bases with no gene match: 4. The CDR3 coding sequence is TGTGCCGCCCAGGGGGGCTATAATTCACCCCTCCACTTT. The encoded protein is CAAQGGYNSPLHF.

The chain carries TRBV29-1 and TRBJ1-2; weak D call: TRBD1 (6 bases). CDR1 and CDR2 (germline): SQVTM, ANQGSEA. V lost 7 bases and J lost 4, with 13 bases in between. CDR3 size: 12 residues. CDR3 protein: CSGPQGTYGYTF. CDR3 DNA: TGCAGCGGCCCACAGGGAACCTATGGCTACACCTTC.

This clonotype has only a few counts. The chain uses TRBV20-1 and TRBJ2-7; D perhaps matches TRBD1 (6 bases). The V gene lost 6 bases and the J gene lost 4 bases, with 10 bases spanning the gap. The CDR3 is made up of 11 amino acids. Germline CDR1 reads DFQATT; CDR2 reads SNEGSKA (reference sequence). The CDR3 region is CSAYRVYEQYF. CDR3 coding DNA: TGCAGTGCCTACAGGGTTTACGAGCAGTACTTC.

The rearrangement joins TRBV7-3 to TRBJ2-5; 13 nucleotides match TRBD2. The CDR3 runs 15 residues. CDR1 is SGHTA and CDR2 is FQGTGA in the germline V gene. V was clipped by 5 bases and J by 5 bases; unmatched bases: 5. The CDR3 region has the DNA TGTGCCAGCAGCCAGACTAGCGGGGGGCCCGAGACCCAGTACTTC. Residues: CASSQTSGGPETQYF. The full variable domain, in which reference TRBV7-3 and TRBJ2-5 provide the parts outside the CDR3, is GAGVSQTPSNKVTEKGKYVELRCDPISGHTALYWYRQSLGQGPEFLIYFQGTGAADDSGLPNDRFFAVRPEGSVSTLKIQRTERGDSAVYLCASSQTSGGPETQYFGPGTRLLVL.

Details on this clonotype: A read error may be the cause here, since a much bigger clone is one base away. No conserved phenylalanine or tryptophan ends this CDR3, so it is likely a read error. The chain recombines TRBV20-1 with TRBJ2-5; the D gene could be TRBD1 or TRBD2 (5 bases each). V dropped 0 bases and J dropped 5 bases, with 13 bases sitting between them. Germline CDR1 is DFQATT and CDR2 is SNEGSKA (reference sequence). The CDR3 is made up of 14 amino acids. The CDR3 spells CSARDLTGQETQYL. The CDR3 nucleotides are TGCAGTGCTAGAGATTTAACGGGGCAGGAGACCCAGTACTTA.

This clonotype was counted a single time. Since a much larger clone is just one base distant, this may be a read error. The rearrangement uses TRBV20-1 and TRBJ1-5; a weak D match, TRBD1 (5 bases). Germline loops: CDR1 DFQATT, CDR2 SNEGSKA (reference sequence). The CDR3 extends over 16 amino acids. V was cut by 7 bases and J by 0 bases, with 19 bases left in between. The CDR3 loop reads CSVQKAAGTSNQPQHF. As DNA, the CDR3 is TGCAGTGTCCAAAAAGCGGCAGGGACTAGCAATCAGCCCCAGCATTTT.

This clonotype was seen a handful of times. The V gene is TRBV10-1, the J gene TRBJ2-3; 8 nucleotides match TRBD2. Germline trimming cut 3 bases from V and 2 bases from J; bases unmatched to any gene: 4. The CDR3 extends over 15 amino acids. The germline CDR1 and CDR2 sequences are WNHNN and SYGVQD (reference sequence). CDR3 DNA: TGCGCCAGCAGTGAAACTAGCGGATACACAGATACGCAGTATTTT. It yields the protein CASSETSGYTDTQYF.

This clonotype was detected only a few times. The chain is built from TRBV2 and TRBJ2-1, with no clear D. V was clipped by 7 bases and J by 4 bases, with 11 bases between them. Germline lookup yields CDR1 SNHLY and CDR2 FYNNEI. The CDR3 length is 13 residues. The CDR3 loop is CASMARLYNEQFF. The DNA of the CDR3 is TGTGCCAGCATGGCTAGATTATACAATGAGCAGTTCTTC.

The chain uses TRBV6-1 and TRBJ1-4; perhaps TRBD1 as D (5 bases). The V gene's germline CDR1 is MNHNS and CDR2 SASEGT. The CDR3 is 12 residues long. With 7 bases removed from V and 8 bases from J, the gap between germline ends came to 11 bases. This chain's CDR3 is CASNLGVEKLFF. Written as DNA, the CDR3 is TGTGCCAGCAACCTGGGGGTCGAAAAACTGTTTTTT.

In this sample, this clonotype turned up a few times. The chain uses TRBV4-1 and TRBJ2-3; D is tentatively TRBD1 or TRBD2 (5 bases each). From germline, CDR1 is MGHRA and CDR2 YSYEKL. Trimming removed 1 base from V and 7 bases from J, with 24 bases in between. CDR3 size: 18 residues. The CDR3 reads CASSQAMVGAKFAHTQYF. The DNA for the CDR3 is TGCGCCAGCAGCCAAGCGATGGTCGGGGCTAAATTTGCGCATACGCAGTATTTT.

The chain has TRBV12-5 and TRBJ1-4, with 7 bases lining up with TRBD1. V was pared by 5 bases and J by 8 bases, with 2 bases of the junction left unmatched. This CDR3 comprises 12 residues. Germline CDR1 is LGHNT and CDR2 is FRNRAP. CDR3 DNA sequence: TGTGCTAGTGGTCTCAGGGGGGAAAAACTGTTTTTT. Protein: CASGLRGEKLFF.

This clonotype counts as medium-sized. The V and J genes are TRBV7-6 and TRBJ1-2; unclear D gene. Germline CDR1 is SGHVS and CDR2 is FNYEAQ. CDR3 length: 14 amino acids. The germline V and J ends were trimmed by 6 bases and 0 bases, with 11 bases remaining between them. DNA of the CDR3: TGTGCCAGCAGTTTCGGAGACCCTAACTATGGCTACACCTTC. Protein: CASSFGDPNYGYTF.

V usage is TRBV6-2 or TRBV6-3 and J usage is TRBJ1-1, with D perhaps matching TRBD1 (5 bases). The length of the CDR3 is 15 residues. V shed 2 bases and J shed 6 bases, with 16 bases lying between them. Germline V lookup: CDR1 MNHEY, CDR2 SVGEGT. The CDR3 sequence: CASSYRAGAIAEAFF. In DNA form, the CDR3 reads TGTGCCAGCAGTTACCGGGCCGGGGCAATAGCTGAAGCTTTCTTT.